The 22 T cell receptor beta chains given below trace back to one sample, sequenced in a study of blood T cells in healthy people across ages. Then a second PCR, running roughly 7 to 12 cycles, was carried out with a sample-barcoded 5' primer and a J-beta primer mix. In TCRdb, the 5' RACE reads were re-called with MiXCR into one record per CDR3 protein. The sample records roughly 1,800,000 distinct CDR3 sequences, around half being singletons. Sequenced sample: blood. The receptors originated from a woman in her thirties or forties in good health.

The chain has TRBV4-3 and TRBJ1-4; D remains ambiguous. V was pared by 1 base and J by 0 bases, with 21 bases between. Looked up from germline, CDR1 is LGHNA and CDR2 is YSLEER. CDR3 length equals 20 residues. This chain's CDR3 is CASSQAGRLRGYATNEKLFF. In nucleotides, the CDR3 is TGCGCCAGCAGCCAAGCGGGGAGATTACGTGGTTACGCAACTAATGAAAAACTGTTTTTT.

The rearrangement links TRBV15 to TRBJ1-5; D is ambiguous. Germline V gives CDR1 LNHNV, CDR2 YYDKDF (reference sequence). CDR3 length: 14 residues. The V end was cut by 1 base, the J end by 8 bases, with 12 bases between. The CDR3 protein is CATSRGTRSEPQHF. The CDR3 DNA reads TGTGCCACCAGCAGAGGGACCCGTAGCGAGCCCCAGCATTTT.

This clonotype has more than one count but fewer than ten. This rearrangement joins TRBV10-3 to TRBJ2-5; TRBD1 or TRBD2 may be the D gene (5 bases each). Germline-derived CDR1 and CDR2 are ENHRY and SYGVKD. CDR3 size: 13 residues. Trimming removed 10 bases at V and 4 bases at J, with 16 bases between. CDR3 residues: CATQSGGGETQYF. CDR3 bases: TGTGCCACCCAATCGGGTGGGGGAGAGACCCAGTACTTC.

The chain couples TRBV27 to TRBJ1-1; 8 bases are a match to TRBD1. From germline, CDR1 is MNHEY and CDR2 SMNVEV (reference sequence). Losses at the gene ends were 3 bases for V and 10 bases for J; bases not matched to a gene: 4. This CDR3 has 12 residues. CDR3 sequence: CASSFRTGRAFF. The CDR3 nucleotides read TGTGCCAGCAGTTTCCGGACAGGGAGAGCTTTCTTT.

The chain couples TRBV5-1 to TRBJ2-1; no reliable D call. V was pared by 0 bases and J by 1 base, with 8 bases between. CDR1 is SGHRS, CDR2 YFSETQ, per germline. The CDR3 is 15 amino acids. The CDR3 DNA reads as TGCGCCAGCAGCTTGGTCAGCGTTTCCTACAATGAGCAGTTCTTC. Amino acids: CASSLVSVSYNEQFF.

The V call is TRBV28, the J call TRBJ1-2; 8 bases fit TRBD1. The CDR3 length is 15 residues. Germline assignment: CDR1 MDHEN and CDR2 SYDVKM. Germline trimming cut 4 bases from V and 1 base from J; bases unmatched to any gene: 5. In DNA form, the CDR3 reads TGTGCCAGCAGTTCGTACAGGGGGGGTAACTATGGCTACACCTTC. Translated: CASSSYRGGNYGYTF.

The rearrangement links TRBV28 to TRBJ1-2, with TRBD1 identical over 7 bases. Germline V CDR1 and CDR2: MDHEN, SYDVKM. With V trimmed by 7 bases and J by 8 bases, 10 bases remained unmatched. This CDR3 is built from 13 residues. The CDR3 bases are TGTGCCAGCAACAGAGGGGGCGCGGGAGGCTACACCTTC. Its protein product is CASNRGGAGGYTF.

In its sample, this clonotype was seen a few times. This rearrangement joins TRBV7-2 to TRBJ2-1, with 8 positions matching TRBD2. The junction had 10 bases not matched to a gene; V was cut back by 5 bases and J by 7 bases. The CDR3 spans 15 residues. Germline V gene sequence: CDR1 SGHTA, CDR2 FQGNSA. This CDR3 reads CASSNAGGGLNEQFF. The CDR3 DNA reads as TGTGCCAGCAGCAACGCTGGCGGGGGGCTTAATGAGCAGTTCTTC.

Written as DNA, the CDR3 is TGTGCCAGCAGTTTTGCCCCCCTCCACTTT. It translates to CASSFAPLHF. V gene TRBV28 combines with J gene TRBJ1-6, with D unclear. Germline CDR1 MDHEN, CDR2 SYDVKM. V lost 3 bases to trimming and J lost 13 bases, with 4 bases between them. The CDR3 extends over 10 amino acids.

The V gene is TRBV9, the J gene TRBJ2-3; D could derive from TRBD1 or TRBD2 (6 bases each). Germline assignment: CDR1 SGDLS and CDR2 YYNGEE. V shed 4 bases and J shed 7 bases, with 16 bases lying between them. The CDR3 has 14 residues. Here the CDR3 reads CASSPRGGSNTQYF. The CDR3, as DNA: TGTGCCAGCAGCCCCCGAGGGGGGTCGAATACGCAGTATTTT.

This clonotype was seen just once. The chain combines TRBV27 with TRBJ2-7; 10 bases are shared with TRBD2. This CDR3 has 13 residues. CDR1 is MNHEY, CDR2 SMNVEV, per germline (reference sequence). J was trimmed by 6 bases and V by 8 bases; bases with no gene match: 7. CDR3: CASQAGGLFEQYF. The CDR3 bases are TGTGCCAGCCAAGCGGGGGGGTTATTCGAGCAGTACTTC.

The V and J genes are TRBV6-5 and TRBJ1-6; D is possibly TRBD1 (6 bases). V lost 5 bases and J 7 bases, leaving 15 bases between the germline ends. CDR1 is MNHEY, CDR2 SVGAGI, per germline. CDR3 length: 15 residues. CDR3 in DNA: TGTGCCAGCAGTCCCCGCCGGGACACGAATTCACCCCTCCACTTT. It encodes CASSPRRDTNSPLHF.

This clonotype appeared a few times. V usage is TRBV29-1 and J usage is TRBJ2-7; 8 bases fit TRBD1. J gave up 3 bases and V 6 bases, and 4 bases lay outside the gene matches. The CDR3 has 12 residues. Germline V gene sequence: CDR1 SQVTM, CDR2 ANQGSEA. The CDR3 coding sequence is TGCAGCGTCATGACAGGGGTCTACGAGCAGTACTTC. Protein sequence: CSVMTGVYEQYF.

The CDR3 region has the DNA TGCGCCAGCAGCCCCCAGAGGGCACAGGGCGTTGGCTACACCTTC. It translates to CASSPQRAQGVGYTF. This chain links TRBV5-1 with TRBJ1-2, with a possible D match to TRBD1 (6 bases). Germline-derived CDR1 and CDR2 are SGHRS and YFSETQ. The CDR3 consists of 15 residues. V was clipped by 4 bases and J by 7 bases, with 20 bases between them.

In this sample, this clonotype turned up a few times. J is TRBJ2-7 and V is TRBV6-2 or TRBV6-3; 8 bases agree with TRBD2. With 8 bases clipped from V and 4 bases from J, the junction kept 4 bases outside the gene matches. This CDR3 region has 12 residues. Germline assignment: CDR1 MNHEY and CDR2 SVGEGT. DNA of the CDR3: TGTGCCAGCGCGGGGGGAGTTTACGAGCAGTACTTC. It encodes CASAGGVYEQYF.

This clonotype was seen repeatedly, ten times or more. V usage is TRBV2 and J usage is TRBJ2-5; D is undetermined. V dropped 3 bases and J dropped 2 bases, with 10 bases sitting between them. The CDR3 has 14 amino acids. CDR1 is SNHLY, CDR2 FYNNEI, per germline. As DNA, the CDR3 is TGTGCCAGCAGTGAGGGCAGGAATCAAGAGACCCAGTACTTC. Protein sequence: CASSEGRNQETQYF.

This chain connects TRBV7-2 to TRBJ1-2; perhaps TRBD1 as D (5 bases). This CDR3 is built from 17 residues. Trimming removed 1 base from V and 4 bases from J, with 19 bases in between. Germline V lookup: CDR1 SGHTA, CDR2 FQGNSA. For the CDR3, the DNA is TGTGCCAGCAGCTTAGGGGACGGATCAGCCCTGTTCTATGGCTACACCTTC. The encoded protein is CASSLGDGSALFYGYTF.

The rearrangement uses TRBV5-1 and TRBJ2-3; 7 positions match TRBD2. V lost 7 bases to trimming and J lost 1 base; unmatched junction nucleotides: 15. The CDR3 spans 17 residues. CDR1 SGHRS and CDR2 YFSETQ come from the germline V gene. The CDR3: CASPENIGSGGTDTQYF. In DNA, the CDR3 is TGCGCCAGCCCGGAGAATATAGGAAGCGGGGGCACAGATACGCAGTATTTT. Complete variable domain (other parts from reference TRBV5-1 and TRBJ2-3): KAGVTQTPRYLIKTRGQQVTLSCSPISGHRSVSWYQQTPGQGLQFLFEYFSETQRNKGNFPGRFSGRQFSNSRSEMNVSTLELGDSALYLCASPENIGSGGTDTQYFGPGTRLTVL.

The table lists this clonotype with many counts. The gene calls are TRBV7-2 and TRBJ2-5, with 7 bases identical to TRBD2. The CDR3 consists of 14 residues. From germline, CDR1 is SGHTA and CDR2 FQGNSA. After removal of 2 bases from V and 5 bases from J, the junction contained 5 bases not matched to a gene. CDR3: CASSLSGLGETQYF. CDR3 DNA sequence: TGTGCCAGCAGCTTATCTGGACTAGGGGAGACCCAGTACTTC.

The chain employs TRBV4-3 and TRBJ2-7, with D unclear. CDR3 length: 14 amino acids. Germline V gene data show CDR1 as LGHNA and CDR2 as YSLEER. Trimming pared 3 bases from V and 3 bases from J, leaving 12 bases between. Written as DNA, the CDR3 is TGCGCCAGCAGCCAGGCCCCCGGTAACTACGAGCAGTACTTC. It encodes CASSQAPGNYEQYF.

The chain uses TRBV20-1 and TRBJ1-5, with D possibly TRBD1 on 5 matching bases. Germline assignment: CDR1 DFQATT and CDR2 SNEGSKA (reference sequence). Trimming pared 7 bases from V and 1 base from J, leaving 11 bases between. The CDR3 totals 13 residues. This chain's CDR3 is CSGAWDSNQPQHF. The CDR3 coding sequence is TGCAGTGGTGCCTGGGACAGCAATCAGCCCCAGCATTTT.

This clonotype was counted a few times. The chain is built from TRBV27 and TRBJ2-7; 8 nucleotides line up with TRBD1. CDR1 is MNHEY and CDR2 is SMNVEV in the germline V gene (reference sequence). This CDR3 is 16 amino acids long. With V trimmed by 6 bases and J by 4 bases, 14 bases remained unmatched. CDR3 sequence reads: CASSPSAGQGVYEQYF. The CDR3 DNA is TGTGCCAGCAGCCCCTCAGCCGGACAGGGTGTGTACGAGCAGTACTTC.